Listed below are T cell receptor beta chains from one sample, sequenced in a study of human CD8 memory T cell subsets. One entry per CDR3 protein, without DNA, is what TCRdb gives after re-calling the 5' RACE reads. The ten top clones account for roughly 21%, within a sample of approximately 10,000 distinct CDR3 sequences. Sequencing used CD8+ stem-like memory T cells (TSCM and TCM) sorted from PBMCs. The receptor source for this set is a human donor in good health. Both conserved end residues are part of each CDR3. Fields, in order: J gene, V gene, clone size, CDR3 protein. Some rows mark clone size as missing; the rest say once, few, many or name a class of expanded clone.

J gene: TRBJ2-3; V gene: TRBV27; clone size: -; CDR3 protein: CASSPRDTLFTQYF
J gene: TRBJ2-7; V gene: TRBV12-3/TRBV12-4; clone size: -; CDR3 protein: CASSPAGKETYEQYF
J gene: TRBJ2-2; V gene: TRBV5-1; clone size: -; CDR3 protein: CASRDLAGNTGELFF
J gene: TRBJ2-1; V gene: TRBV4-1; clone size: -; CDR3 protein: CASSQDGTGSYNEQFF
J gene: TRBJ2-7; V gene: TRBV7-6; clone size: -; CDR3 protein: CASSSRQGKRDEQYF
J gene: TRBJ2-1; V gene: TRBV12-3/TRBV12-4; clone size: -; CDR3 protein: CASSGIGTKGYNEQFF
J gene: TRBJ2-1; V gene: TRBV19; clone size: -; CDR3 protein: CASSYSPYNEQFF
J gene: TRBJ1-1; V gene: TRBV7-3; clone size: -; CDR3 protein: CASSSRGAGEAFF
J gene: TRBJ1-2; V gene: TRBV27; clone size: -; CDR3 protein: CASSLEGVSNYGYTF
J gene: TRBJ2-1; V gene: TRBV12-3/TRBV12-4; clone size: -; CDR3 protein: CASSFLVRGFSYNEQFF
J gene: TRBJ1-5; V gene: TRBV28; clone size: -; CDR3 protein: CASSLWRGDSNQPQHF
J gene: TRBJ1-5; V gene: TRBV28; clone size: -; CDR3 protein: CASTFRQGRQPQHF
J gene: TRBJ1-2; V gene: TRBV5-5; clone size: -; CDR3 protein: CASSLRSSGWGYTF
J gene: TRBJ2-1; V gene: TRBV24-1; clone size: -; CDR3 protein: CATSDHRDSGGHEQFF
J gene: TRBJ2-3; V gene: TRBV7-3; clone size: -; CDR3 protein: CASSLNGIDTQYF
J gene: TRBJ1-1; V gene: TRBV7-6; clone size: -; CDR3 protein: CASSLSGRTEAFF
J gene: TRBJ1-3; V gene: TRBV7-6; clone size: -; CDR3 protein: CASSSPRDAGSGNTIYF
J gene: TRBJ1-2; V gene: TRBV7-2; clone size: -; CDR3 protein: CASSSGIHYGYTF
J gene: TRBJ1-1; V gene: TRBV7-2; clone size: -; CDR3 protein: CASSETRLAGAFF
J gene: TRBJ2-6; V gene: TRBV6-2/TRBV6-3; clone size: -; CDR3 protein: CASSPDSGANVLTF
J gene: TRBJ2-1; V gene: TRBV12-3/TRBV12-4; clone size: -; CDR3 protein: CASSPPRGAGGSDEQFF
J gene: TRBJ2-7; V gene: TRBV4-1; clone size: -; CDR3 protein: CASSQYRDSYEQYF
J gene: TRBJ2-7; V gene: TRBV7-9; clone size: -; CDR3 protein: CASSPTPGGPGEQYF
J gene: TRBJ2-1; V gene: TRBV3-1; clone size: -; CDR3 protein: CASSLTLDPEDEQFF
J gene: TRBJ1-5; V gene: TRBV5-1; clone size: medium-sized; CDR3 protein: CASSLDRGIGQPQHF
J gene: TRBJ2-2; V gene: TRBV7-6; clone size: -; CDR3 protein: CASSHPRSSNTGELFF
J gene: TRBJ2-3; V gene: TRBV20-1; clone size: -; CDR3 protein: CSADGLDLSDTQYF
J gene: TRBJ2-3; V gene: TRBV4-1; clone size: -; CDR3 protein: CASSQVGDTQYF
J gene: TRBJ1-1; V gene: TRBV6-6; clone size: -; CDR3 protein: CASSYDRGTEAFF
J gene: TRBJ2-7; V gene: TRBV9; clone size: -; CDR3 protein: CASSASGGLDRYEQYF
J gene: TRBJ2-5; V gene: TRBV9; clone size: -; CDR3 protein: CASRDLVMETQYF
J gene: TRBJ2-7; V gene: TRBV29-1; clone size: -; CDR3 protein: CSVRTSGRNYEQYF
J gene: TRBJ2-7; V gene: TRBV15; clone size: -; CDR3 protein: CATSRATGTGIYEQYF
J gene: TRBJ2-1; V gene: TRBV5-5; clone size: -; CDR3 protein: CASSYLLGLAGVPQFF
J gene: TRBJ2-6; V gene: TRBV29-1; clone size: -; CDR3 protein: CSVETGDSGANVLTF